Each of the 6 T cell receptor beta chains below was sequenced from the same sample in a study of OX40 agonist ivuxolimab in advanced cancers. Clones were read by immunoSEQ multiplex PCR, and TCRdb kept only the in-frame ones, dropping some. The data contain roughly 26,000 clones, over 60% of them singletons. This material consisted of CD4+ or CD8+ T cells sorted from blood, taken in a trial of the OX40 agonist ivuxolimab. These receptors were collected from an adult with an advanced solid tumor such as melanoma, head and neck, liver or kidney cancer.

This chain joins TRBV6-1 and TRBJ1-4, with 7 bases fitting TRBD1. Germline CDR1 reads MNHNS; CDR2 reads SASEGT. The CDR3 runs 15 residues. V was pared by 6 bases and J by 5 bases, with 9 bases of the junction left unmatched. CDR3: CASRGRQGGNEKLFF. Here the CDR3 DNA reads TGTGCCAGCAGAGGGAGACAGGGAGGGAATGAAAAACTGTTTTTT.

The genes are TRBV4-2 and TRBJ2-5; D call uncertain. Germline CDR1 is LGHNA and CDR2 is YNFKEQ. This CDR3 has 12 amino acids. Between the trimmed V and J ends, which lost 0 bases and 5 bases, there was a span of 4 bases. The CDR3 protein is CASSQDTETQYF. As DNA, the CDR3 is TGTGCCAGCAGCCAAGATACGGAGACCCAGTACTTC.

This clone came up once. The V gene is TRBV21-1, the J gene TRBJ2-2; the table calls TRBD2, which could not be checked here. TRBV21-1 is classified as a pseudogene. CDR3 size: 14 residues. This CDR3 reads CASSKASETGELFF. For the CDR3, the DNA is TGTGCCAGCAGCAAGGCGAGCGAGACCGGGGAGCTGTTTTTT.

This clone was detected a few times. The genes are TRBV6-1 and TRBJ2-3; D perhaps matches TRBD1 (6 bases). Germline CDR1 reads MNHNS; CDR2 reads SASEGT. Trimming took 5 bases from V and 0 from J, leaving 9 bases between them. The CDR3 spans 14 residues. Here the CDR3 reads CASSRTASTDTQYF. The CDR3 coding sequence is TGTGCCAGCAGTCGGACAGCTAGCACAGATACGCAGTATTTT.

CDR3 sequence: CASSGRQGVRSGNTIYF. The DNA of the CDR3 is TGTGCCAGCAGCGGCCGACAGGGAGTTCGCTCTGGAAACACCATATATTTT. The chain has TRBV7-9 and TRBJ1-3, with 7 bases matching TRBD1. V was pared by 5 bases and J by 0 bases, with 10 bases of the junction left unmatched. CDR1 and CDR2 (germline): SEHNR, FQNEAQ (reference sequence). This CDR3 is built from 17 residues.

This clone was observed a single time. V is TRBV6-1 and J is TRBJ2-5, with D possibly being TRBD2 (5 bases). Germline CDR1 and CDR2: MNHNS and SASEGT. The CDR3 has 12 residues. Trimming left V 6 bases short and J 5 bases short, with 10 bases between. CDR3 sequence reads: CASSRRPETQYF. For the CDR3, the DNA is TGTGCCAGCAGCAGGAGGCCGGAGACCCAGTACTTC.